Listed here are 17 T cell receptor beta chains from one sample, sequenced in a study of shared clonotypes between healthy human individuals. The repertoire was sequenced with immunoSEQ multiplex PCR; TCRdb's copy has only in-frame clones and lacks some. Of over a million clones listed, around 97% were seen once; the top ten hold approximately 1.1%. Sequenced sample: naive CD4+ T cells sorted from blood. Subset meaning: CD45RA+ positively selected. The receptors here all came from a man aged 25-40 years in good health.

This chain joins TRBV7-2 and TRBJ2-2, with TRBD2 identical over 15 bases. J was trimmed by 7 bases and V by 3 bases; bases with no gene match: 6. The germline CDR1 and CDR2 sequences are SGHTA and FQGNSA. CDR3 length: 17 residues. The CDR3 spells CASSLGLAGGRSGELFF. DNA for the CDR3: TGTGCCAGCAGCTTGGGACTAGCGGGAGGCAGAAGCGGGGAGCTGTTTTTT.

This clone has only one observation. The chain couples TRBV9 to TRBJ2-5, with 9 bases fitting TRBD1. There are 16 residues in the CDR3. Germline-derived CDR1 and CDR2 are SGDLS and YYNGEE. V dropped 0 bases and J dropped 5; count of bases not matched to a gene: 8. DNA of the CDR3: TGTGCCAGCAGCGTAGCGCCACAGGGGGCGGGTGAGACCCAGTACTTC. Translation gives CASSVAPQGAGETQYF.

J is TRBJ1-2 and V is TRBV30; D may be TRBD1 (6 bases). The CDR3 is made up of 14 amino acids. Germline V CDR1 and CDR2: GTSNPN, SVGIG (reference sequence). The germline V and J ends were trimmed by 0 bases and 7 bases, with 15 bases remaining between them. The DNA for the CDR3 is TGTGCCTGGAGTGTACATGGGGGGCGAGGTGGCTACACCTTC. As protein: CAWSVHGGRGGYTF.

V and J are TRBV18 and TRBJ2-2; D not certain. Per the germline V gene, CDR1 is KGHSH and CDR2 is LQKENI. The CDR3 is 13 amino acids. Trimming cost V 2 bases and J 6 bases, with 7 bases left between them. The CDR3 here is CASSPIQSGELFF. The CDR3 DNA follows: TGTGCCAGCTCACCAATTCAGTCCGGGGAGCTGTTTTTT. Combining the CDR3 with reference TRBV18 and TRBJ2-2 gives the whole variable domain NAGVMQNPRHLVRRRGQEARLRCSPMKGHSHVYWYRQLPEEGLKFMVYLQKENIIDESGMPKERFSAEFPKEGPSILRIQQVVRGDSAAYFCASSPIQSGELFFGEGSRLTVL.

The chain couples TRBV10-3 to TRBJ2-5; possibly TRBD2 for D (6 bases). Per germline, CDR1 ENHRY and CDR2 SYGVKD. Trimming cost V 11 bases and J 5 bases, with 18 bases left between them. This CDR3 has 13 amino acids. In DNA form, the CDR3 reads TGTGCCTCCACGGGGGAAACGGGGGAGACCCAGTACTTC. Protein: CASTGETGETQYF.

The CDR3 DNA reads as TGTGCCAGCAGTTACGGGGCGGGAACCTCCTACGAGCAGTACTTC. As protein: CASSYGAGTSYEQYF. V usage is TRBV6-5 and J usage is TRBJ2-7, with a possible D match to TRBD2 (6 bases). The ends were cut back, 2 bases at V and 0 bases at J, with 11 bases in the middle. This CDR3 has 15 residues. Germline assignment: CDR1 MNHEY and CDR2 SVGAGI.

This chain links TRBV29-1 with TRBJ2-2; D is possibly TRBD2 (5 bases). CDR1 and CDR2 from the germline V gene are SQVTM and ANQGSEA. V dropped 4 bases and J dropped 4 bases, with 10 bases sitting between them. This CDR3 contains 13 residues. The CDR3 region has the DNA TGCAGCGTTGGCACTAGGTTCACCGGGGAGCTGTTTTTT. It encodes CSVGTRFTGELFF.

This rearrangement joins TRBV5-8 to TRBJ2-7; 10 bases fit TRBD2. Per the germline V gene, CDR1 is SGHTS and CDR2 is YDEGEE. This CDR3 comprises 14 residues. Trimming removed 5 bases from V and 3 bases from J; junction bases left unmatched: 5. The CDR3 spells CASRSWTSGYEQYF. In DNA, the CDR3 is TGTGCCAGCAGGTCCTGGACTAGCGGCTACGAGCAGTACTTC.

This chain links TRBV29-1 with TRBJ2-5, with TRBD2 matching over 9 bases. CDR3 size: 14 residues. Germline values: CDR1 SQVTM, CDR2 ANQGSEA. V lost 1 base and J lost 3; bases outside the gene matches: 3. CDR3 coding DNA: TGCAGCGTTGAAGTTCTAGCGGGAAAAGAGACCCAGTACTTC. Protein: CSVEVLAGKETQYF.

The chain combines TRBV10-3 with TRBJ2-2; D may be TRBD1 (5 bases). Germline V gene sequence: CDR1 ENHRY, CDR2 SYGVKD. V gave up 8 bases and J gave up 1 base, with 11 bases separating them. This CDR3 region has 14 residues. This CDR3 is CAILGQMNTGELFF. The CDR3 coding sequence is TGTGCCATCTTGGGGCAGATGAACACCGGGGAGCTGTTTTTT.

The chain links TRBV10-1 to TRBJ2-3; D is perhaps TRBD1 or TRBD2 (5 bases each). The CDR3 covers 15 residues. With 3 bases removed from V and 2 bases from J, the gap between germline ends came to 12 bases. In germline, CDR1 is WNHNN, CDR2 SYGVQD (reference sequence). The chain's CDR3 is CASSDSGAPTDTQYF. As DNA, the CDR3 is TGCGCCAGCAGTGATTCCGGGGCCCCCACAGATACGCAGTATTTT.

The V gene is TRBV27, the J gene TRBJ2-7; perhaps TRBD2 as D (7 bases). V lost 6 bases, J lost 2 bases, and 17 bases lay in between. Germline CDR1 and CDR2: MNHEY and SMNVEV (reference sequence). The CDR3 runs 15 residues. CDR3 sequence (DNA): TGTGCCAGCAGACATTTGGGGGGGCAGGCCTACGAGCAGTACTTC. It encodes CASRHLGGQAYEQYF.

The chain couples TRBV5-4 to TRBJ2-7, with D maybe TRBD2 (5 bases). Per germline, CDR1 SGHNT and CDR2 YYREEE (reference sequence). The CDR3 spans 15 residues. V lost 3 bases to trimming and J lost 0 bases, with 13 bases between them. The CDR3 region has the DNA TGTGCCAGCAGCTCGGGAAATCAGAGCTCCTACGAGCAGTACTTC. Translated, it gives CASSSGNQSSYEQYF.

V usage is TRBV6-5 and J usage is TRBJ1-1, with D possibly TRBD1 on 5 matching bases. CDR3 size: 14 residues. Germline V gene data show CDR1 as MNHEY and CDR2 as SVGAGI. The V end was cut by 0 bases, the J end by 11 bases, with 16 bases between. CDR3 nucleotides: TGTGCCAGCAGTTACTCGAGTGGGGGGTCAAGCGCTTTCTTT. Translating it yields CASSYSSGGSSAFF.

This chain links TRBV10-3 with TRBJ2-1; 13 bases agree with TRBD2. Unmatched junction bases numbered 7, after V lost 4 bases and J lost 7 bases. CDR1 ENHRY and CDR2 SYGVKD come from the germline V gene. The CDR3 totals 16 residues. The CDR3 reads CAISAGLAGLGNEQFF. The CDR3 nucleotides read TGTGCCATCAGTGCGGGACTAGCGGGATTGGGAAATGAGCAGTTCTTC.

The DNA of the CDR3 is TGTGCCAGCTCACTGACAGGGCCTGAGCAGTTCTTC. It codes for CASSLTGPEQFF. The chain uses TRBV18 and TRBJ2-1, with TRBD1 matching over 7 bases. The germline gives CDR1 KGHSH, CDR2 LQKENI. With 4 bases clipped from V and 9 bases from J, the junction kept 3 bases outside the gene matches. The CDR3 totals 12 residues.

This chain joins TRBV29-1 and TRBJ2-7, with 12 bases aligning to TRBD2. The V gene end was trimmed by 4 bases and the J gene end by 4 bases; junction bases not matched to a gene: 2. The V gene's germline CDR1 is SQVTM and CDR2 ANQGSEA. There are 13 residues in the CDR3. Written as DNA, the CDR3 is TGCAGCGTTGTGACTAGCGGGAGTTACGAGCAGTACTTC. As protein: CSVVTSGSYEQYF.